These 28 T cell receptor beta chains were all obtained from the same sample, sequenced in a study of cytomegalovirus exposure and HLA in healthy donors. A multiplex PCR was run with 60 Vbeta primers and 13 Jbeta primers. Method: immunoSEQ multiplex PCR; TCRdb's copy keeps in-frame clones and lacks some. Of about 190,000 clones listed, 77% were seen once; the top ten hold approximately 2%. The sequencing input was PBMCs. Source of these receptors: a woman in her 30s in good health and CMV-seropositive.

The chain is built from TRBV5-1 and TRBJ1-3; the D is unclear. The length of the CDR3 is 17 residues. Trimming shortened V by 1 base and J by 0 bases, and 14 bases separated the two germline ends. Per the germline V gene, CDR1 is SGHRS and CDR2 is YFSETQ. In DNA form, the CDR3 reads TGCGCCAGCAGCTTGTCGGCAGCGACTTACTCTGGAAACACCATATATTTT. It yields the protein CASSLSAATYSGNTIYF.

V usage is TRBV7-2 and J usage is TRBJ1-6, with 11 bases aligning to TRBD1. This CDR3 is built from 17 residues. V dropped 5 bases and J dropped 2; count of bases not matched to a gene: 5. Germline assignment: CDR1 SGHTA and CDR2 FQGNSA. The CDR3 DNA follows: TGTGCCAGCAGCACTCGGACAGGGGGCGCCTATAATTCACCCCTCCACTTT. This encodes CASSTRTGGAYNSPLHF. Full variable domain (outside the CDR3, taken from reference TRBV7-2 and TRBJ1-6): GAGVSQSPSNKVTEKGKDVELRCDPISGHTALYWYRQSLGQGLEFLIYFQGNSAPDKSGLPSDRFSAERTGGSVSTLTIQRTQQEDSAVYLCASSTRTGGAYNSPLHFGNGTRLTVT.

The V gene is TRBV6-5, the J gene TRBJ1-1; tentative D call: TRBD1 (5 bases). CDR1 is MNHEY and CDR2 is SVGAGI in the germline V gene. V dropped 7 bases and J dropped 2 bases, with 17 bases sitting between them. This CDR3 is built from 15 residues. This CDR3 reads CASNRRWGYNTEAFF. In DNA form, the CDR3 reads TGTGCCAGCAATCGACGCTGGGGCTATAACACTGAAGCTTTCTTT.

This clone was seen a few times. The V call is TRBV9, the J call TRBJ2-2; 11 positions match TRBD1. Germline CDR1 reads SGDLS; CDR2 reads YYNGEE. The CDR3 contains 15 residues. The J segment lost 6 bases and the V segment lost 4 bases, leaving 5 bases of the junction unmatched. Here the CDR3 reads CASSPRTGGPGELFF. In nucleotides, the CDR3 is TGTGCCAGCAGCCCCAGGACAGGGGGCCCCGGGGAGCTGTTTTTT.

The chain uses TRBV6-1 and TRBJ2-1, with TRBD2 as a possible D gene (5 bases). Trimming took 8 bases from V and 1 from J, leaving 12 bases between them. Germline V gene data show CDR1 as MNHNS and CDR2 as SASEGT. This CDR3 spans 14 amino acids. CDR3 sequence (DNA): TGTGCCAGCGCCCTAGCTGGGTCCTACAATGAGCAGTTCTTC. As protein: CASALAGSYNEQFF.

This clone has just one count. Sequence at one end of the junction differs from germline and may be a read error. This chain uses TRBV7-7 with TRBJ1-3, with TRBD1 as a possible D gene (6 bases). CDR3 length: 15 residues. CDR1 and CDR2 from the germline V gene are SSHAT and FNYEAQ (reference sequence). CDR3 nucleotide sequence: TGTGCTAGCAGCCGGGGGGCGGATCCTGGAAACACCATATATTTT. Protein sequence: CASSRGADPGNTIYF.

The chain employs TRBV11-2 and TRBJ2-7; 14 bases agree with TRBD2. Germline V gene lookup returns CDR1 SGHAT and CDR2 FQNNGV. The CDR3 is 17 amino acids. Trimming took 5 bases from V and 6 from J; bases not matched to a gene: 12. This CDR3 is CASSPRPGLAGVAEQYF. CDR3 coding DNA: TGTGCCAGCAGCCCGAGACCGGGACTAGCGGGAGTCGCCGAGCAGTACTTC.

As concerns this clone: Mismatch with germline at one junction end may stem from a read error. The CDR3 DNA is TGCGCCAGCAGCTTGGCCGATACGCAGTACTTT. Encoded protein: CASSLADTQYF. The chain couples TRBV5-1 to TRBJ2-3; no clear D. The CDR3 contains 11 residues. Per germline, CDR1 SGHRS and CDR2 YFSETQ.

The CDR3 nucleotides are TGTGCCAGCTCACCACAGACTAGCGGGGGGGCCGTCGAGCAGTACTTC. It encodes CASSPQTSGGAVEQYF. This chain links TRBV18 with TRBJ2-7; 14 bases agree with TRBD2. Trimming cost V 1 base and J 6 bases; bases outside gene matches: 5. Germline assignment: CDR1 KGHSH and CDR2 LQKENI. This CDR3 comprises 16 residues. Supplemented by reference TRBV18 and TRBJ2-7, the full variable domain reads NAGVMQNPRHLVRRRGQEARLRCSPMKGHSHVYWYRQLPEEGLKFMVYLQKENIIDESGMPKERFSAEFPKEGPSILRIQQVVRGDSAAYFCASSPQTSGGAVEQYFGPGTRLTVT.

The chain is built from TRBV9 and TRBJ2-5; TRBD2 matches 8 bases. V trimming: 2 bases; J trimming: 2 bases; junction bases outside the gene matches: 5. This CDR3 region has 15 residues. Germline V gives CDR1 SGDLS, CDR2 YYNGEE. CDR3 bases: TGTGCCAGCAGCGTCACTAGCGGCCAGCAAGAGACCCAGTACTTC. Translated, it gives CASSVTSGQQETQYF. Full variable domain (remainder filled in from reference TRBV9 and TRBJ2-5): DSGVTQTPKHLITATGQRVTLRCSPRSGDLSVYWYQQSLDQGLQFLIQYYNGEERAKGNILERFSAQQFPDLHSELNLSSLELGDSALYFCASSVTSGQQETQYFGPGTRLLVL.

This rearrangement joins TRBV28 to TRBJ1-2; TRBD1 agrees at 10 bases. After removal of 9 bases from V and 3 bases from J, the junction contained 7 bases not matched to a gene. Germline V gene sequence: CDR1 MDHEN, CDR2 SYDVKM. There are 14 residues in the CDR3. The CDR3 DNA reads TGTGCCAGTTCGGGACAGGGGATTTACTATGGCTACACCTTC. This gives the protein CASSGQGIYYGYTF.

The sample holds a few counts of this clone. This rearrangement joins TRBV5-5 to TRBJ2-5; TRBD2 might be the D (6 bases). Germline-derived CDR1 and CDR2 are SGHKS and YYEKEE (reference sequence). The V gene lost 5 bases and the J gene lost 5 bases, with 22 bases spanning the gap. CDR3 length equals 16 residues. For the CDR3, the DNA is TGTGCCAGCAGTCTTAGGGGTCAGGGAGGTACTGAGACCCAGTACTTC. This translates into CASSLRGQGGTETQYF.

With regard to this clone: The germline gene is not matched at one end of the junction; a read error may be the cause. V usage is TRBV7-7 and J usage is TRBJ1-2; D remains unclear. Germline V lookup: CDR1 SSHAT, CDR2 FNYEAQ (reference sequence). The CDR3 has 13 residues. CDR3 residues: CASSPGVGYGYTF. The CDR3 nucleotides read TGTGCTAGCAGCCCCGGGGTTGGCTATGGCTACACCTTC. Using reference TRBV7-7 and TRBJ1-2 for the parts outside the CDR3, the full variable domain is GAGVSQSPRYKVTKRGQDVTLRCDPISSHATLYWYQQALGQGPEFLTYFNYEAQPDKSGLPSDRFSAERPEGSISTLTIQRTEQRDSAMYRCASSPGVGYGYTFGSGTRLTVV.

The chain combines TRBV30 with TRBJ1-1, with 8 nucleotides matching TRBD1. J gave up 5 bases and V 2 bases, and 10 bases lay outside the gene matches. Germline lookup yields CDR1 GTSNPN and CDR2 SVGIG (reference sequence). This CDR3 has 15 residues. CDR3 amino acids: CAWSLPDRVGTEAFF. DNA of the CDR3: TGTGCCTGGAGTCTGCCGGACAGGGTAGGAACTGAAGCTTTCTTT.

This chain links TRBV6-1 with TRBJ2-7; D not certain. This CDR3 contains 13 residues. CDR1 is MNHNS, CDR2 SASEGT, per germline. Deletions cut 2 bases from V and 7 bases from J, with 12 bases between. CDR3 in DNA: TGTGCCAGCAGTGAATACCCGGCCAGGGAGCAGTACTTC. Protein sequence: CASSEYPAREQYF.

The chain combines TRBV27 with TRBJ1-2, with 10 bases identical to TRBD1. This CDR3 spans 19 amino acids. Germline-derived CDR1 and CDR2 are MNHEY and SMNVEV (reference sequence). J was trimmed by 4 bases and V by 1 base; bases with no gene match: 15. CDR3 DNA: TGTGCCAGCAGTTTATTCCTGGGACAGGGGATTCCTACTTCCTATGGCTACACCTTC. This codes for CASSLFLGQGIPTSYGYTF.

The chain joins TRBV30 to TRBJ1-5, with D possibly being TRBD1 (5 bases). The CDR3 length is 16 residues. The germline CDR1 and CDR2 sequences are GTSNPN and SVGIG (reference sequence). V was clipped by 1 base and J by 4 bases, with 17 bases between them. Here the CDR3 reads CAWSEAPLGGNQPQHF. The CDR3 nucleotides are TGTGCCTGGAGTGAAGCACCATTGGGGGGGAATCAGCCCCAGCATTTT. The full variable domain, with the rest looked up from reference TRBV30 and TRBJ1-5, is SQTIHQWPATLVQPVGSPLSLECTVEGTSNPNLYWYRQAAGRGLQLLFYSVGIGQISSEVPQNLSASRPQDRQFILSSKKLLLSDSGFYLCAWSEAPLGGNQPQHFGDGTRLSIL.

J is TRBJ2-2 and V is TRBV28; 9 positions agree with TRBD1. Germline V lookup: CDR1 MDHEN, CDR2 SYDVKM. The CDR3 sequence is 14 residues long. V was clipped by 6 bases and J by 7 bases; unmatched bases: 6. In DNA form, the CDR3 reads TGTGCCAGCAGACGGACAGGGGTTGGCGGGGAGCTGTTTTTT. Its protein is CASRRTGVGGELFF.

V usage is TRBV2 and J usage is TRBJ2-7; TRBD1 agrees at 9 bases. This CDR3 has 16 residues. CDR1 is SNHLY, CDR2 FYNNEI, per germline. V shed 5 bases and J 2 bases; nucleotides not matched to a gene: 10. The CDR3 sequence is CASSQGGTGHTYEQYF. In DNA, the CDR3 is TGTGCCAGCAGTCAGGGCGGGACAGGGCATACCTACGAGCAGTACTTC.

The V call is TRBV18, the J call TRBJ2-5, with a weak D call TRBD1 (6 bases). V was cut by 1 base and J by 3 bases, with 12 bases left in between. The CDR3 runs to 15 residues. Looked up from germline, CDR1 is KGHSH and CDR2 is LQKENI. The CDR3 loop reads CASSPRQGNEETQYF. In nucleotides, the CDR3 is TGTGCCAGCTCACCACGCCAGGGGAACGAAGAGACCCAGTACTTC.

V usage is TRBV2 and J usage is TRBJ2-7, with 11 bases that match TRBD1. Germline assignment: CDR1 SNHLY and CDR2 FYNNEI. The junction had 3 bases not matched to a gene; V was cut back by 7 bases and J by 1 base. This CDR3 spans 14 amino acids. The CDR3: CASIWDRGSYEQYF. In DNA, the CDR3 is TGTGCCAGCATTTGGGACAGGGGGTCCTACGAGCAGTACTTC.

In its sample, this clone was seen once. The CDR3: CASSLIGGAKNIQYF. The CDR3 DNA reads as TGTGCCAGCAGCTTGATCGGAGGGGCCAAAAACATTCAGTACTTC. This chain joins TRBV5-8 and TRBJ2-4; TRBD2 might be the D (6 bases). V was shortened by 1 base and J by 1 base, with 9 bases between the two germline ends. This CDR3 has 15 residues. Germline V gene sequence: CDR1 SGHTS, CDR2 YDEGEE.

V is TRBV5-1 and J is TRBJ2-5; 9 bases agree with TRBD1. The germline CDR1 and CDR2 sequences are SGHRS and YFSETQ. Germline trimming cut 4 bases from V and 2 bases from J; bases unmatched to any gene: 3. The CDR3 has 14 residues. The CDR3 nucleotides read TGCGCCAGCAGCGTCGGGACAGGGCAAGAGACCCAGTACTTC. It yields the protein CASSVGTGQETQYF.

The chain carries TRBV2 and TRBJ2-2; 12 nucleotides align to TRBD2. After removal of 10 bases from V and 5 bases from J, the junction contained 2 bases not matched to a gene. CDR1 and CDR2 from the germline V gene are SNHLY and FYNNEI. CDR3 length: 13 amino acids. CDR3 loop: CATGTSGTGELFF. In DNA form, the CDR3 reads TGTGCCACCGGGACTAGCGGGACCGGGGAGCTGTTTTTT.

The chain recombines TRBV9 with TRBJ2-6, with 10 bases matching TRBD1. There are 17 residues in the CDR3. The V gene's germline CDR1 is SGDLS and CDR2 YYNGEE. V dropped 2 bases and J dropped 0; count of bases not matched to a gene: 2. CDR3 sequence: CASSVGDRGSGANVLTF. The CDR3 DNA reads TGTGCCAGCAGCGTCGGGGACAGGGGCTCTGGGGCCAACGTCCTGACTTTC.

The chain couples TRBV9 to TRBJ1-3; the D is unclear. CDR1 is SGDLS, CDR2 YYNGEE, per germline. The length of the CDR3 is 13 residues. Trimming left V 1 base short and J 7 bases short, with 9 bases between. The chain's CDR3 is CASSVSFSNTIYF. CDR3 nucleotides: TGTGCCAGCAGCGTATCCTTTAGTAACACCATATATTTT.

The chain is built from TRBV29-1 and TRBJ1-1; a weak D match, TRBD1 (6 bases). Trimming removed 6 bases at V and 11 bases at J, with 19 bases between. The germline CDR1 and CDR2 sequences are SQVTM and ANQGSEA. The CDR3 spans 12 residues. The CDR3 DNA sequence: TGCAGCGTGGACCGGGACATCGGTGGGGCTTTCTTT. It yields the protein CSVDRDIGGAFF.

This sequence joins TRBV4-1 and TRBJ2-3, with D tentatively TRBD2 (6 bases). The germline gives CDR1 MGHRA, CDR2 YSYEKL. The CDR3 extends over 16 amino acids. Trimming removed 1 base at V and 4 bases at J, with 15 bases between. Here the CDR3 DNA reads TGCGCCAGCAGCCAAGTAGGTACTAGCAGTGCAGATACGCAGTATTTT. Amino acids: CASSQVGTSSADTQYF.